The 21 T cell receptor beta chains below come from one sample, sequenced in a study of human T cells and chemical hapten exposure. The study extracted total RNA from unfractionated whole blood. Individual cDNA molecules (in the library) carried attached unique molecular identifiers. TCRdb processed the reads anew with MiXCR; each CDR3 protein has one entry. The sample lists 100,000 to 150,000 distinct CDR3 sequences; over 7% were seen once. The sample consisted of whole blood. These receptors all come from a human donor in good health. Some clones in this sample may be carry-over from other donors' samples.

This clonotype was detected ten times or more. The rearrangement joins TRBV4-3 to TRBJ2-5, with D unclear. This CDR3 region has 14 residues. Germline V CDR1 and CDR2: LGHNA, YSLEER. Trimming pared 1 base from V and 0 bases from J, leaving 6 bases between. The CDR3: CASSQGVYQETQYF. CDR3 DNA: TGCGCCAGCAGCCAAGGAGTCTACCAAGAGACCCAGTACTTC.

This clonotype has more than one count but fewer than ten. The rearrangement uses TRBV11-2 and TRBJ2-3; TRBD2 agrees at 9 bases. Trimming took 7 bases from V and 2 from J; bases not matched to a gene: 16. CDR1 and CDR2 (germline): SGHAT, FQNNGV. The CDR3 consists of 18 residues. This chain's CDR3 is CASTLSPGGRALTDTQYF. CDR3 DNA sequence: TGTGCCAGCACCCTCAGTCCGGGCGGGAGGGCCCTCACAGATACGCAGTATTTT.

This clonotype showed up many times. The rearrangement joins TRBV29-1 to TRBJ2-3, with TRBD2 matching over 7 bases. The germline V gene encodes CDR1 SQVTM and CDR2 ANQGSEA. There are 13 residues in the CDR3. V gave up 4 bases and J gave up 3 bases; unmatched junction bases: 4. In nucleotides, the CDR3 is TGCAGCGTTGGGGGCGGGAGAACAGATACGCAGTATTTT. It yields the protein CSVGGGRTDTQYF.

Many counts were recorded for this clonotype. This sequence joins TRBV19 and TRBJ1-4, with D uncertain. The V and J ends lost 5 bases and 8 bases respectively, with 12 bases between them. Germline CDR1 and CDR2: LNHDA and SQIVND (reference sequence). CDR3 length equals 13 residues. The CDR3 loop is CASSPYVGEKLFF. CDR3 sequence (DNA): TGTGCCAGTAGTCCCTACGTAGGCGAAAAACTGTTTTTT.

This clonotype was counted only a few times. The chain couples TRBV2 to TRBJ2-1, with D unclear. Trimming removed 4 bases at V and 8 bases at J, with 9 bases between. This CDR3 comprises 12 residues. CDR1 and CDR2 from the germline V gene are SNHLY and FYNNEI. The CDR3 DNA reads TGTGCCAGCAGTGTAAAGTTCCATGAGCAGTTCTTC. It yields the protein CASSVKFHEQFF.

Only a few counts were recorded for this clonotype. The chain joins TRBV29-1 to TRBJ2-3; D tentatively fits TRBD1 or TRBD2 (5 bases each). V was shortened by 4 bases and J by 2 bases, with 10 bases between the two germline ends. The CDR3 spans 13 residues. The germline CDR1 and CDR2 sequences are SQVTM and ANQGSEA. The CDR3: CSVVGRLTDTQYF. In nucleotides, the CDR3 is TGCAGCGTTGTGGGACGCCTCACAGATACGCAGTATTTT.

This clonotype was recorded a few times. The V and J genes are TRBV7-2 and TRBJ2-2; 8 bases map to TRBD2. The CDR3 is made up of 16 amino acids. V lost 6 bases and J lost 5; bases outside the gene matches: 11. The V gene's germline CDR1 is SGHTA and CDR2 FQGNSA. CDR3 sequence reads: CASRPPTSGPTGELFF. The CDR3, as DNA: TGTGCCAGCAGACCCCCTACTAGCGGACCTACCGGGGAGCTGTTTTTT.

This clonotype occurred a few times. The J gene is TRBJ1-2, the V gene TRBV4-2; D perhaps matches TRBD1 (6 bases). The CDR3 is 16 residues long. Deletions cut 0 bases from V and 3 bases from J, with 14 bases between. Per the germline V gene, CDR1 is LGHNA and CDR2 is YNFKEQ. The CDR3 DNA sequence: TGTGCCAGCAGCCAAGAAACAGGGATCAGCGACTATGGCTACACCTTC. Amino acids: CASSQETGISDYGYTF.

This clonotype was observed a handful of times. The rearrangement links TRBV7-9 to TRBJ1-2; no firm D call. Germline V gene data show CDR1 as SEHNR and CDR2 as FQNEAQ (reference sequence). V was pared by 10 bases and J by 8 bases, with 14 bases between. The CDR3 has 11 amino acids. The CDR3 loop reads CATAFGSGYTF. The CDR3 DNA follows: TGTGCCACCGCCTTCGGTAGCGGCTACACCTTC.

This clonotype appeared many times. The chain couples TRBV29-1 to TRBJ1-1; 7 nucleotides line up with TRBD1. V shed 6 bases, J shed 1 base, and the junction held 14 bases outside the gene matches. The CDR3 is 16 amino acids. Germline V CDR1 and CDR2: SQVTM, ANQGSEA. CDR3 amino acids: CSVKRGLERRNTEAFF. In DNA form, the CDR3 reads TGCAGCGTAAAAAGGGGGCTAGAGCGGCGGAACACTGAAGCTTTCTTT.

The sample holds a few counts of this clonotype. This sequence joins TRBV20-1 and TRBJ2-1, with TRBD2 matching 10 bases. This CDR3 comprises 14 residues. With V trimmed by 6 bases and J by 7 bases, 9 bases remained unmatched. Germline V CDR1 and CDR2: DFQATT, SNEGSKA (reference sequence). In DNA, the CDR3 is TGCAGTGCAGGGCAAGCGGGGGGGCCAAATGAGCAGTTCTTC. It translates to CSAGQAGGPNEQFF.

This clonotype was picked up a small number of times. The rearrangement joins TRBV4-3 to TRBJ2-1; tentatively, D is TRBD2 (5 bases). CDR3 length: 15 amino acids. Germline V gives CDR1 LGHNA, CDR2 YSLEER. V was cut by 0 bases and J by 10 bases, with 16 bases left in between. This chain's CDR3 is CASSQEFKLTGEQFF. The CDR3 DNA sequence: TGCGCCAGCAGCCAAGAATTTAAGCTAACGGGGGAGCAGTTCTTC.

There are many counts of this clonotype. This chain joins TRBV20-1 and TRBJ2-7, with 9 bases matching TRBD1. V shed 1 base and J 4 bases; nucleotides not matched to a gene: 5. Germline lookup yields CDR1 DFQATT and CDR2 SNEGSKA (reference sequence). CDR3 size: 14 residues. The CDR3 region has the DNA TGCAGTGCTAGAGCGGGGGACAGGGATTACGAGCAGTACTTC. This sequence encodes CSARAGDRDYEQYF.

Many counts were recorded for this clonotype. V usage is TRBV9 and J usage is TRBJ2-7, with 8 bases matching TRBD1. Germline loops: CDR1 SGDLS, CDR2 YYNGEE. J was trimmed by 1 base and V by 2 bases; bases with no gene match: 5. This CDR3 is 15 amino acids long. The CDR3 DNA reads as TGTGCCAGCAGCGTTTCCGGGACAGGTTCCTACGAGCAGTACTTC. It specifies CASSVSGTGSYEQYF.

A few counts support this clonotype. The V call is TRBV5-4, the J call TRBJ1-6; D is undetermined. V lost 0 bases, J lost 6 bases, and 4 bases lay in between. This CDR3 region has 13 residues. The V gene's germline CDR1 is SGHNT and CDR2 YYREEE (reference sequence). In DNA, the CDR3 is TGTGCCAGCAGCTTGGACAGTAATTCACCCCTCCACTTT. Translating gives CASSLDSNSPLHF.

V gene TRBV29-1 combines with J gene TRBJ2-2; a weak D match, TRBD1 (6 bases). From germline, CDR1 is SQVTM and CDR2 ANQGSEA. V lost 7 bases and J lost 4, with 22 bases in between. The CDR3 contains 16 residues. In nucleotides, the CDR3 is TGCAGCGCCGAGGCGGACAGCAGATCGCGCACCGGGGAGCTGTTTTTT. Encoded protein: CSAEADSRSRTGELFF.

The chain combines TRBV7-9 with TRBJ1-1; weak D call: TRBD1 (6 bases). The CDR3 totals 16 residues. The germline V gene encodes CDR1 SEHNR and CDR2 FQNEAQ (reference sequence). Trimming cost V 0 bases and J 4 bases, with 15 bases left between them. The CDR3 nucleotides are TGTGCCAGCAGCTTAGCAGGGCAGGGGTTGGGCACTGAAGCTTTCTTT. Its translation: CASSLAGQGLGTEAFF.

This clonotype was seen more than once but under ten times. The V gene is TRBV12-3 or TRBV12-4, the J gene TRBJ1-2; 9 bases align to TRBD1. CDR3 length: 15 amino acids. V lost 5 bases, J lost 3 bases, and 7 bases stayed unmatched. CDR3: CASSARGQGDYGYTF. Here the CDR3 DNA reads TGTGCCAGCAGTGCGCGGGGACAGGGTGACTATGGCTACACCTTC.

This clonotype was counted a few times. The chain is built from TRBV5-1 and TRBJ2-3; D gene uncertain. Germline CDR1 and CDR2: SGHRS and YFSETQ. The V end was cut by 0 bases, the J end by 4 bases, with 9 bases between. The CDR3 has 14 residues. The CDR3 nucleotides read TGCGCCAGCAGCTTGGATGGGCGCTCAGATACGCAGTATTTT. This codes for CASSLDGRSDTQYF.

The sample holds many counts of this clonotype. V gene TRBV29-1 combines with J gene TRBJ2-2, with D perhaps matching TRBD2 (6 bases). The germline CDR1 and CDR2 sequences are SQVTM and ANQGSEA. This CDR3 is 14 amino acids long. Deletions cut 6 bases from V and 1 base from J, with 12 bases between. CDR3 sequence: CSVRPGVNTGELFF. CDR3 coding DNA: TGCAGCGTCCGGCCGGGGGTGAACACCGGGGAGCTGTTTTTT.

In its sample, this clonotype was seen many times. This chain uses TRBV20-1 with TRBJ1-6; the match to TRBD1 covers 10 bases. The CDR3 sequence is 14 residues long. The trim removed 4 bases at V and 9 bases at J, leaving 6 bases unmatched. Germline CDR1 reads DFQATT; CDR2 reads SNEGSKA (reference sequence). CDR3 residues: CSATGQGGSSPLHF. The CDR3 nucleotides read TGCAGTGCTACAGGACAGGGGGGTTCTTCACCCCTCCACTTT.